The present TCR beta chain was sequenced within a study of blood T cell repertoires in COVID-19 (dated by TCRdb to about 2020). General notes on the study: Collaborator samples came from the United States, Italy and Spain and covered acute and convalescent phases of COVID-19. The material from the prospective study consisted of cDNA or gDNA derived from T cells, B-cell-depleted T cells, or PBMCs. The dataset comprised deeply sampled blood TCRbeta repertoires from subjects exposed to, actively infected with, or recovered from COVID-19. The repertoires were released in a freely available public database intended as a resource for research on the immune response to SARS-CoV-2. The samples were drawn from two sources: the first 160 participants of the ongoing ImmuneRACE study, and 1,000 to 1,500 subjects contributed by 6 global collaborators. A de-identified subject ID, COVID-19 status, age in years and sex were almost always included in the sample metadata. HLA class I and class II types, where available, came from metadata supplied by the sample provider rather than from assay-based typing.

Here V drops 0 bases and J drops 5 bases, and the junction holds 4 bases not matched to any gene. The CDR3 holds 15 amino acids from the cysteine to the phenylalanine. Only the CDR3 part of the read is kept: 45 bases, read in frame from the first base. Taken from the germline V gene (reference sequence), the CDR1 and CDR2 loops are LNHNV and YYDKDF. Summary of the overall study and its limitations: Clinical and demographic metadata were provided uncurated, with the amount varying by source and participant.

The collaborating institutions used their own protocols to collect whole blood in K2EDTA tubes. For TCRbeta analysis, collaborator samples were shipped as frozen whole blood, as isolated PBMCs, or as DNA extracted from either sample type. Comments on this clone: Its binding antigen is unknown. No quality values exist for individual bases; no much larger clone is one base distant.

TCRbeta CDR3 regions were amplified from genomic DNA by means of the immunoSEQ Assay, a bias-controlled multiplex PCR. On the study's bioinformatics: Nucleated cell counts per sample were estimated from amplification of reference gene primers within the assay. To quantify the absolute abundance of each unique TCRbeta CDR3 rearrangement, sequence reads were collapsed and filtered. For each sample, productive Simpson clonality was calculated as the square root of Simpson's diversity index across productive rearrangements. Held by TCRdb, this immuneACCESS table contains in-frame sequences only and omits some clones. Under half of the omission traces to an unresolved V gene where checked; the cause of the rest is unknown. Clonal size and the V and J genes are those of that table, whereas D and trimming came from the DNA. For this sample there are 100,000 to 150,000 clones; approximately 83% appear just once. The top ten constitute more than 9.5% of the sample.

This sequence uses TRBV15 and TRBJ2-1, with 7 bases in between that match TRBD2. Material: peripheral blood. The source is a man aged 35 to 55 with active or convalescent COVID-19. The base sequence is TGTGCCACCAGCAGAGATCAGGGAGGGAACAATGAGCAGTTCTTC. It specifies CATSRDQGGNNEQFF.